The 2 T cell receptor beta chains listed next were all sequenced from one sample in a study of vaccination effects on CD4 cells after COVID-19 (dated by TCRdb to 2021 to 2024). Antigens for these TCRs are unknown. The library relied on the immunoSEQ multiplex PCR assay. Imported from immuneACCESS, the table was reduced by TCRdb to in-frame sequences with V and J called. These copies leave out some clones; in studies compared against another copy, an unresolved V gene accounts for under half, and the cause of the remainder is not known. For this sample there are around 35,000 clones; 65% to 85% appear just once. Approximately 2.9% of the sample belongs to the ten largest clones. After more than 9 days of culture, CD4+ T cells were isolated with the EasySep CD4+ T cell isolation kit. The specimen was CD4+ T cells from PBMCs cultured without peptide, collected before COVID-19 vaccination. The receptors here all came from a human donor who received a COVID-19 vaccine.

This clone appeared a few times. The chain carries TRBV5-8 and TRBJ1-2, with D unclear. Germline CDR1 and CDR2: SGHTS and YDEGEE. V gave up 4 bases and J gave up 2 bases, with 18 bases separating them. This CDR3 region has 16 residues. The CDR3 DNA follows: TGTGCCAGCAGCACCGGAGGCGGTTGGCGAAACTATGGCTACACCTTC. Its translation: CASSTGGGWRNYGYTF.

The J gene is TRBJ2-3, the V gene TRBV13; tentatively, D is TRBD2 (7 bases). The V gene lost 5 bases and the J gene lost 1 base, with 19 bases spanning the gap. From germline, CDR1 is PRHDT and CDR2 FYEKMQ (reference sequence). The CDR3 is 17 residues long. Written as DNA, the CDR3 is TGTGCCAGCAGCCCCCGCTGGGGGGGGGCCGGCACAGATACGCAGTATTTT. Translation: CASSPRWGGAGTDTQYF.